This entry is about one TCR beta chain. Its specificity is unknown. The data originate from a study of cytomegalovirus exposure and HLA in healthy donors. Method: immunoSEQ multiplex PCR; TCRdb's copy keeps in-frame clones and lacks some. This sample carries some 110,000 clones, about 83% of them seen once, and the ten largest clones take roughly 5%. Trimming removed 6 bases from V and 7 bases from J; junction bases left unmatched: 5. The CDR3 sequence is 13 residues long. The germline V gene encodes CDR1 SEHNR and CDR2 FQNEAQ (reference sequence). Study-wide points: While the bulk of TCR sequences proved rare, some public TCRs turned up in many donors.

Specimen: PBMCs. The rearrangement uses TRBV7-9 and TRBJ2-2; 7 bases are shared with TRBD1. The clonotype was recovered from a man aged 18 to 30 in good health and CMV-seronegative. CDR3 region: CASSDRENGELFF. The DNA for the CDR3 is TGTGCCAGCAGTGACAGGGAAAACGGGGAGCTGTTTTTT.